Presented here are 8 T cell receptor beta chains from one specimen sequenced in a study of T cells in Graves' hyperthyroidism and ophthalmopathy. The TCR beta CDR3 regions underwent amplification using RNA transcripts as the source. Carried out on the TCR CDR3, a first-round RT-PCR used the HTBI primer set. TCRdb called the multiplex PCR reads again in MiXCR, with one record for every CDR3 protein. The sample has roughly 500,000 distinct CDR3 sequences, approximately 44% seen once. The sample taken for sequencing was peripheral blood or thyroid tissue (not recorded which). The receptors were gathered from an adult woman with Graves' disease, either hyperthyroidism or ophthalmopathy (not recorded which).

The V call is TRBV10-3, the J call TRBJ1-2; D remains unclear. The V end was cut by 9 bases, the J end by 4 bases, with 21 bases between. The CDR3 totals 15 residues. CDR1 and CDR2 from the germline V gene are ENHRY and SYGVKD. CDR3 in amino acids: CAIASSGGFGYGYTF. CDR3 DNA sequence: TGTGCCATTGCCAGCAGTGGAGGGTTCGGCTATGGCTACACCTTC.

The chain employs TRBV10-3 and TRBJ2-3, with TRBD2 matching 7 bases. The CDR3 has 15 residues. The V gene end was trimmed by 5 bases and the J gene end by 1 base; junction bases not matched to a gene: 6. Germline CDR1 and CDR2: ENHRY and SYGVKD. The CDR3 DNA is TGTGCCATCAGTCAGCAGCGGGAAGGCACAGATACGCAGTATTTT. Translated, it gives CAISQQREGTDTQYF.

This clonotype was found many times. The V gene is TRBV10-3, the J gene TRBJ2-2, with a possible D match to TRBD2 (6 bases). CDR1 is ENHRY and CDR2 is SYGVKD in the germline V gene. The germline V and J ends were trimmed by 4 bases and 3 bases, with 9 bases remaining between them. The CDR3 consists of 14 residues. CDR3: CAISGLADTGELFF. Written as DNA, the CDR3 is TGTGCCATCAGTGGATTAGCGGACACCGGGGAGCTGTTTTTT.

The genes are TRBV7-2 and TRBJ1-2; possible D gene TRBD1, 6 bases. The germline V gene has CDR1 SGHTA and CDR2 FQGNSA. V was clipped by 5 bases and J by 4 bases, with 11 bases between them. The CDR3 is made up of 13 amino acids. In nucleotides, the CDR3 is TGTGCCAGCAGCCCTCGACAGGCCTATGGCTACACCTTC. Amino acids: CASSPRQAYGYTF.

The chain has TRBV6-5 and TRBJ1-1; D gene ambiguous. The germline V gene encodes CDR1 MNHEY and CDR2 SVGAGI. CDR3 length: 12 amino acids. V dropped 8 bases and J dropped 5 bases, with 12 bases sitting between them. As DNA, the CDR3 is TGTGCCAGCGGTTCGCCGGGGACTGAAGCTTTCTTT. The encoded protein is CASGSPGTEAFF.

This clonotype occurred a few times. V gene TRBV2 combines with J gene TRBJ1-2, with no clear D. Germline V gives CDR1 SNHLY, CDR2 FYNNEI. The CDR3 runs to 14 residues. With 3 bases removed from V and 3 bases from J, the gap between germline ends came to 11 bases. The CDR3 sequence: CASSEGSDDYGYTF. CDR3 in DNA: TGTGCCAGCAGTGAGGGCAGTGATGACTATGGCTACACCTTC.

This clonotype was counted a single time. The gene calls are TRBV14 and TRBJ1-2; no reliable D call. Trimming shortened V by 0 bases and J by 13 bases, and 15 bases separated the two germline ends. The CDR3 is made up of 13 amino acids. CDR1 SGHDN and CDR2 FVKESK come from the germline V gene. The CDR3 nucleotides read TGTGCCAGCAGCCAAGACTACGGAGGTATTTGCACCTTC. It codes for CASSQDYGGICTF.

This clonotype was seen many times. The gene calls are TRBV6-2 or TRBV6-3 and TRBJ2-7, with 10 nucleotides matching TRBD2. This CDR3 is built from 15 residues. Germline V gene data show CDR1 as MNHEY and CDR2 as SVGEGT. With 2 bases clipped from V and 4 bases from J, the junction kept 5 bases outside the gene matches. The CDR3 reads CASSYILAGAYEQYF. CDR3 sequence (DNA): TGTGCCAGCAGTTACATCCTAGCGGGAGCGTACGAGCAGTACTTC.